One and the same sample provided the 10 T cell receptor beta chains below, sequenced in a study of CD8+ T cells in alopecia areata. Reverse transcribed after extraction, RNA yielded cDNA as the sequencing template. Repertoires were generated with immunoSEQ multiplex PCR, while TCRdb's copy carries only in-frame clones and drops some. The sample lists 150,000 to 200,000 clones, around 58% occurring once. Treatment meaning: oral pan-JAK inhibitor, 5-10 mg twice daily. This sample comprised CD4+ T cells sorted from blood, obtained around week 55, from a patient treated with tofacitinib. These receptors were obtained from a human donor with alopecia areata.

This chain connects TRBV29-1 to TRBJ1-5; TRBD1 aligns across 7 bases. Looked up from germline, CDR1 is SQVTM and CDR2 is ANQGSEA. The CDR3 has 13 residues. Germline trimming cut 4 bases from V and 4 bases from J; bases unmatched to any gene: 4. This CDR3 is CSVGGQQNQPQHF. In nucleotides, the CDR3 is TGCAGCGTTGGGGGACAGCAAAATCAGCCCCAGCATTTT.

The V gene is TRBV19, the J gene TRBJ2-6, with 10 bases that match TRBD2. The CDR3 has 16 amino acids. Germline V gives CDR1 LNHDA, CDR2 SQIVND (reference sequence). The J segment lost 0 bases and the V segment lost 6 bases, leaving 2 bases of the junction unmatched. CDR3 DNA sequence: TGTGCCAGTAGCAAGCGGGGGGGCTCTGGGGCCAACGTCCTGACTTTC. Translating it yields CASSKRGGSGANVLTF. The complete variable domain, with remaining parts taken from reference TRBV19 and TRBJ2-6, reads DGGITQSPKYLFRKEGQNVTLSCEQNLNHDAMYWYRQDPGQGLRLIYYSQIVNDFQKGDIAEGYSVSREKKESFPLTVTSAQKNPTAFYLCASSKRGGSGANVLTFGAGSRLTVL.

The chain joins TRBV23-1 to TRBJ2-1, with 7 bases lining up with TRBD1. TRBV23-1 is flagged as an ORF with uncertain function. The CDR3 loop spans 18 amino acids. After removal of 3 bases from V and 0 bases from J, the junction contained 11 bases not matched to a gene. The CDR3 region is CASSHPDRDQSSYNEQFF. The CDR3 nucleotides are TGCGCCAGCAGTCACCCAGACAGGGATCAGAGCTCCTACAATGAGCAGTTCTTC.

The V and J genes are TRBV14 and TRBJ2-7; D is perhaps TRBD1 (6 bases). CDR1 SGHDN and CDR2 FVKESK come from the germline V gene. The CDR3 is made up of 14 amino acids. V was shortened by 5 bases and J by 1 base, with 12 bases between the two germline ends. CDR3 nucleotides: TGTGCCAGCAGCACTGACAGGAGTTCCTACGAGCAGTACTTC. Translation: CASSTDRSSYEQYF.

This clone was detected a few times. The chain employs TRBV5-1 and TRBJ1-1; D may be TRBD1 (5 bases). Germline V gene data show CDR1 as SGHRS and CDR2 as YFSETQ. This CDR3 contains 17 residues. Trimming took 1 base from V and 0 from J, leaving 16 bases between them. The CDR3 DNA follows: TGCGCCAGCAGCTTGTCAGGGTCTTTTGGTATGAACACTGAAGCTTTCTTT. This sequence encodes CASSLSGSFGMNTEAFF.

The chain has TRBV5-1 and TRBJ1-5; the match to TRBD1 covers 8 bases. There are 14 residues in the CDR3. V gave up 4 bases and J gave up 7 bases; unmatched junction bases: 7. Germline-derived CDR1 and CDR2 are SGHRS and YFSETQ. The CDR3 reads CASSPGQGFQPQHF. The CDR3 DNA reads as TGCGCCAGCAGCCCCGGACAGGGTTTCCAGCCCCAGCATTTT.

Regarding this clone: The sample holds other DNA sequences that translate to the same CDR3. This chain connects TRBV7-8 to TRBJ1-1, with TRBD1 as a possible D gene (5 bases). Germline-derived CDR1 and CDR2 are SGHVS and FQNEAQ. This CDR3 is 13 amino acids long. Trimming stripped 2 bases from V and 5 bases from J, with 9 bases between. DNA of the CDR3: TGTGCCAGCAGCTTAACGGGGGGTACTGAAGCTTTCTTT. It encodes CASSLTGGTEAFF.

V gene TRBV30 combines with J gene TRBJ1-2, with 7 bases lining up with TRBD1. The CDR3 has 14 amino acids. The ends lost 2 bases at V and 7 bases at J; junction bases unmatched: 10. The germline V gene has CDR1 GTSNPN and CDR2 SVGIG (reference sequence). CDR3 sequence reads: CAWSPGGTLGGYTF. CDR3 nucleotides: TGTGCCTGGAGTCCAGGGGGGACCCTCGGTGGCTACACCTTC.

This chain joins TRBV7-8 and TRBJ2-5; D perhaps matches TRBD2 (5 bases). The CDR3 loop spans 15 amino acids. The germline V gene encodes CDR1 SGHVS and CDR2 FQNEAQ. V lost 3 bases, J lost 4 bases, and 15 bases lay in between. In DNA form, the CDR3 reads TGTGCCAGCAGCTTTGCGGGTTACAGAGGAGAGACCCAGTACTTC. This sequence encodes CASSFAGYRGETQYF.

This clone showed up just a few times. This chain uses TRBV10-3 with TRBJ2-1; 10 bases fit TRBD1. There are 14 residues in the CDR3. Per the germline V gene, CDR1 is ENHRY and CDR2 is SYGVKD. V shed 6 bases, J shed 4 bases, and the junction held 3 bases outside the gene matches. CDR3 protein: CAISGTGAYNEQFF. The CDR3 DNA follows: TGTGCCATCAGCGGGACAGGGGCGTACAATGAGCAGTTCTTC.